The 13 T cell receptor beta chains in this list originate from one sample, sequenced in a study of blood T cell repertoires in COVID-19. Only in-frame clones appear in the TCRdb table, and some are missing; sequencing was by immunoSEQ multiplex PCR. The sample carries tens of thousands of clones, around 67% recorded once. The specimen was peripheral blood. The receptors here all came from a man aged 70 or older with COVID-19, enrolled during active disease.

The chain carries TRBV18 and TRBJ1-1; 7 nucleotides align to TRBD1. The V gene's germline CDR1 is KGHSH and CDR2 LQKENI. V dropped 8 bases and J dropped 0; count of bases not matched to a gene: 12. This CDR3 spans 16 amino acids. The CDR3 reads CASTRNLQGMNTEAFF. DNA of the CDR3: TGTGCCAGCACACGGAATTTACAGGGGATGAACACTGAAGCTTTCTTT.

This clone was found a few times. This sequence joins TRBV19 and TRBJ2-2; TRBD1 might be the D (6 bases). Deletions cut 3 bases from V and 4 bases from J, with 12 bases between. There are 15 residues in the CDR3. CDR1 and CDR2 (germline): LNHDA, SQIVND (reference sequence). As DNA, the CDR3 is TGTGCCAGTAGTATTACGTGGGGGCCCACCGGGGAGCTGTTTTTT. Translation gives CASSITWGPTGELFF.

J is TRBJ2-7 and V is TRBV29-1, with 9 bases matching TRBD2. The V gene end was trimmed by 6 bases and the J gene end by 1 base; junction bases not matched to a gene: 13. The germline CDR1 and CDR2 sequences are SQVTM and ANQGSEA. This CDR3 is 16 amino acids long. CDR3 in amino acids: CSVEGREGLYSYEQYF. The CDR3 DNA is TGCAGCGTGGAGGGGCGGGAGGGCCTATATTCCTACGAGCAGTACTTC.

The chain is built from TRBV19 and TRBJ1-1, with 8 positions matching TRBD1. Trimming removed 7 bases from V and 6 bases from J; junction bases left unmatched: 16. CDR1 is LNHDA, CDR2 SQIVND, per germline (reference sequence). This CDR3 contains 16 residues. CDR3 amino acids: CASIPTWTGRTPEAFF. The DNA for the CDR3 is TGTGCCAGTATCCCGACTTGGACAGGGAGGACGCCTGAAGCTTTCTTT. The full variable domain, rest sourced from reference TRBV19 and TRBJ1-1, is DGGITQSPKYLFRKEGQNVTLSCEQNLNHDAMYWYRQDPGQGLRLIYYSQIVNDFQKGDIAEGYSVSREKKESFPLTVTSAQKNPTAFYLCASIPTWTGRTPEAFFGQGTRLTVV.

In regard to this clone: This sample includes further DNA sequences coding for the same CDR3. The chain recombines TRBV28 with TRBJ1-5, with 10 bases matching TRBD1. Germline values: CDR1 MDHEN, CDR2 SYDVKM. The CDR3 runs 15 residues. The V segment lost 3 bases and the J segment 7 bases; nucleotides outside the gene matches: 6. In DNA, the CDR3 is TGTGCCAGCAGTTTGGGGACAGGGGACGGCCAGCCCCAGCATTTT. Translating it yields CASSLGTGDGQPQHF.

The chain is built from TRBV2 and TRBJ2-5; D call uncertain. V lost 4 bases and J lost 2, with 14 bases in between. The CDR3 spans 15 residues. Germline V gene sequence: CDR1 SNHLY, CDR2 FYNNEI. The CDR3 nucleotides are TGTGCCAGCAGTGCTCCCTTCTTCGGTCAAGAGACCCAGTACTTC. Protein sequence: CASSAPFFGQETQYF.

The J gene is TRBJ2-7, the V gene TRBV7-2; possible D gene TRBD2, 6 bases. CDR1 SGHTA and CDR2 FQGNSA come from the germline V gene. The CDR3 runs 16 residues. V lost 5 bases to trimming and J lost 6 bases, with 23 bases between them. CDR3 region: CASSPDWGEMVLEQYF. CDR3 DNA: TGTGCCAGCAGCCCCGACTGGGGGGAGATGGTACTCGAGCAGTACTTC.

The V call is TRBV4-1, the J call TRBJ2-5, with D unresolved. Germline V gene data show CDR1 as MGHRA and CDR2 as YSYEKL. V lost 0 bases and J 10 bases, leaving 9 bases between the germline ends. The CDR3 totals 12 residues. The CDR3, as DNA: TGCGCCAGCAGCCAAGACCGGCTAGTCCAGTACTTC. Its translation is CASSQDRLVQYF.

The gene calls are TRBV30 and TRBJ2-2, with D possibly TRBD1 on 6 matching bases. The CDR3 is 16 amino acids. The V gene lost 2 bases and the J gene lost 7 bases, with 20 bases spanning the gap. Germline lookup yields CDR1 GTSNPN and CDR2 SVGIG (reference sequence). The CDR3 protein is CAWSSAPAVQGGELFF. In DNA form, the CDR3 reads TGTGCCTGGAGTTCGGCTCCAGCGGTACAGGGCGGGGAGCTGTTTTTT.

The V call is TRBV28, the J call TRBJ2-5, with no clear D. The CDR3 length is 14 residues. Germline CDR1 and CDR2: MDHEN and SYDVKM. The V and J ends lost 4 bases and 9 bases respectively, with 18 bases between them. The CDR3 protein is CASSSPVGSRPQYF. CDR3 DNA: TGTGCCAGCAGTTCCCCCGTTGGTTCGCGGCCCCAGTACTTC.

This clone was seen only a few times. The chain combines TRBV11-1 with TRBJ1-1; TRBD1 agrees at 7 bases. The trim removed 5 bases at V and 1 base at J, leaving 7 bases unmatched. Germline V gives CDR1 SGHAT, CDR2 FQDESV (reference sequence). The CDR3 runs 15 residues. DNA for the CDR3: TGTGCCAGCAGCCTAAGGGGGCTTGAGAACACTGAAGCTTTCTTT. Translating gives CASSLRGLENTEAFF.

This chain connects TRBV18 to TRBJ2-7; TRBD1 matches 9 bases. Germline V lookup: CDR1 KGHSH, CDR2 LQKENI. The CDR3 is 15 residues long. Germline trimming cut 3 bases from V and 4 bases from J; bases unmatched to any gene: 7. The CDR3 DNA reads as TGTGCCAGCTCACCGGGACAGGGAGTGAGTTACGAGCAGTACTTC. This encodes CASSPGQGVSYEQYF.

The genes are TRBV29-1 and TRBJ2-7, with D perhaps matching TRBD2 (5 bases). The germline V gene has CDR1 SQVTM and CDR2 ANQGSEA. The length of the CDR3 is 15 residues. The ends were cut back, 2 bases at V and 0 bases at J, with 14 bases in the middle. CDR3 bases: TGCAGCGTTGAACTCGGTAGCGACCACTCCTACGAGCAGTACTTC. Translating gives CSVELGSDHSYEQYF.